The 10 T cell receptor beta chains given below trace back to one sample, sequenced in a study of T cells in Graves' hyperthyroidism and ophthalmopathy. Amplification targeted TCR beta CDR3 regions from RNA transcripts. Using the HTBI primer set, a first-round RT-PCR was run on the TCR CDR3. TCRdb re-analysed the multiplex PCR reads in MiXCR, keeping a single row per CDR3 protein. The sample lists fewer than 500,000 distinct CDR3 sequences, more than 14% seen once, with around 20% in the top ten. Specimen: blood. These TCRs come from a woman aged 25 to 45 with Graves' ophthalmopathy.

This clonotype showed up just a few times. The CDR3 sequence is CASSQDWGGQTYEQYF. CDR3 in DNA: TGCGCCAGCAGCCAAGACTGGGGGGGGCAGACCTACGAGCAGTACTTC. The rearrangement links TRBV4-1 to TRBJ2-7; possible D gene TRBD2, 7 bases. CDR1 MGHRA and CDR2 YSYEKL come from the germline V gene. V gave up 0 bases and J gave up 2 bases, with 14 bases separating them. This CDR3 contains 16 residues.

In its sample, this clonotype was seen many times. CDR3 nucleotide sequence: TGTGCCAGCAGCCTTAACCCGGGACAGGGTTTAGAGACCCAGTACTTC. As protein: CASSLNPGQGLETQYF. The chain is built from TRBV28 and TRBJ2-5; TRBD1 matches 9 bases. Germline CDR1 MDHEN, CDR2 SYDVKM. The V and J ends lost 6 bases and 4 bases, in that order; junction bases with no gene match: 12. The CDR3 spans 16 residues.

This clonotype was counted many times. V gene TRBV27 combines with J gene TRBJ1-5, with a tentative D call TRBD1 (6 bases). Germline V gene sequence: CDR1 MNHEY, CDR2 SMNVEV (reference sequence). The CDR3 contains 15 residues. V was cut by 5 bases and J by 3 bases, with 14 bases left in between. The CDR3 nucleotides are TGTGCCAGCAGTCCCAGGAGGGGGTTCAATCAGCCCCAGCATTTT. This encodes CASSPRRGFNQPQHF.

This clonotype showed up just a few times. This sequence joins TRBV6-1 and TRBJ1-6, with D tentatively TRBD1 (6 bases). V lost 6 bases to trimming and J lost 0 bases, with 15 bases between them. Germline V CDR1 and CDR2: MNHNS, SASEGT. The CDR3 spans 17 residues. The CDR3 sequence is CASRPGHLSSYNSPLHF. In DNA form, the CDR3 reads TGTGCCAGCAGACCGGGACACCTGAGCTCCTATAATTCACCCCTCCACTTT.

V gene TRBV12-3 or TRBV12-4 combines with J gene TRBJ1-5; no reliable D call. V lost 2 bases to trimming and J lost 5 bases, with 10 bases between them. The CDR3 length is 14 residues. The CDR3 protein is CASSLFYGDQPQHF. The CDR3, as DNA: TGTGCCAGCAGTTTATTTTACGGAGATCAGCCCCAGCATTTT.

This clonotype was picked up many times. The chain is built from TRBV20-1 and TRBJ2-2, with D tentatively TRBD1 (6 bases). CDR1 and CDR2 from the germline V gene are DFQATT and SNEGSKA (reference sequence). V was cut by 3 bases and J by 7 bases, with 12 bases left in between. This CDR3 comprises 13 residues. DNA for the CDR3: TGCAGTGCTAGTTACAGGGTCATCGGGGAGCTGTTTTTT. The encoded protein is CSASYRVIGELFF.

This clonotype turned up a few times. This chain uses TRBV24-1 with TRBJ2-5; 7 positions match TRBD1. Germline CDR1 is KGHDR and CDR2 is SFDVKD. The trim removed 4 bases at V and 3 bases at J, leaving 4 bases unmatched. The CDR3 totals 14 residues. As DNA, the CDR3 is TGTGCCACCAGTGAACCCGGGACAGAAGAGACCCAGTACTTC. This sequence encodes CATSEPGTEETQYF.

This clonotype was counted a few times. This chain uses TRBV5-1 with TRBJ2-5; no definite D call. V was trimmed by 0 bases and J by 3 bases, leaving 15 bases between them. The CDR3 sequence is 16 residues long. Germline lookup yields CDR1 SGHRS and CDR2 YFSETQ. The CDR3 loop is CASSLAATAGEETQYF. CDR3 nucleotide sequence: TGCGCCAGCAGCTTGGCCGCTACAGCTGGGGAAGAGACCCAGTACTTC.

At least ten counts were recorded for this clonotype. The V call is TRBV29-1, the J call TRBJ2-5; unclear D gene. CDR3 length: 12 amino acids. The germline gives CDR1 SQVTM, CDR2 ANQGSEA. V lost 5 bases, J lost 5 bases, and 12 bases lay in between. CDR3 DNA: TGCAGCGTTCAAGGGCCGGGCGAGACCCAGTACTTC. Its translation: CSVQGPGETQYF. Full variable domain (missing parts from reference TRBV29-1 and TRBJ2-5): SAVISQKPSRDICQRGTSLTIQCQVDSQVTMMFWYRQQPGQSLTLIATANQGSEATYESGFVIDKFPISRPNLTFSTLTVSNMSPEDSSIYLCSVQGPGETQYFGPGTRLLVL.

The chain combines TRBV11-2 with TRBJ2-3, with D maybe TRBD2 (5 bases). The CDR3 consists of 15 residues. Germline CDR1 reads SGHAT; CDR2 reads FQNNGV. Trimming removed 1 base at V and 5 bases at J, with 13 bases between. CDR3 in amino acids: CASSLAGRAGDTQYF. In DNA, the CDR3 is TGTGCCAGCAGCTTAGCAGGAAGGGCGGGAGATACGCAGTATTTT.